The 10 T cell receptor beta chains below come from one sample, sequenced in a study of vaccination effects on CD4 cells after COVID-19 (dated by TCRdb to 2022 to 2024). In the ViraFEST assay, PBMC were stimulated with viral peptide pools, and antigen-specific CD4+ T cell clonotypes were then identified by expansion using TCR sequencing. After approximately 11 days of culture, CD4+ T cells were isolated with the EasySep CD4+ T cell isolation kit. None of the healthy vaccine recipients had a prior SARS-CoV-2 infection, which was confirmed by nucleocapsid antibody tests that came back negative both before and after vaccination. These receptors' antigens are unknown. Receptor libraries were prepared by the immunoSEQ multiplex PCR assay. TCRdb took this table from immuneACCESS and kept in-frame rearrangements with V and J called. Such tables lack part of the clones; where checked against another copy, unresolved V genes explain under half of the gap, and the rest is unexplained. Across this sample there are tens of thousands of clones, with approximately 72% seen only once. The ten largest clones add up to roughly 2.9% of the sample.

The material sequenced was CD4+ T cells from PBMCs cultured with HCoV-NL63 spike peptides, taken before COVID-19 vaccination. Reading the label with the study, this specimen's cell subset or site is: HCoV-NL63 spike overlapping peptide pool stimulation. Receptor source: a human donor who received a COVID-19 vaccine.

The V gene is TRBV12-3 or TRBV12-4, the J gene TRBJ2-2, with D hard to call. The CDR3 contains 12 residues. The ends were cut back, 6 bases at V and 3 bases at J, with 5 bases in the middle. CDR3 sequence (DNA): TGTGCCAGCAGCCGATACACCGGGGAGCTGTTTTTT. Its protein product is CASSRYTGELFF.

V is TRBV7-6 and J is TRBJ1-5; D is perhaps TRBD1 (5 bases). From germline, CDR1 is SGHVS and CDR2 FNYEAQ. The ends were cut back, 5 bases at V and 3 bases at J, with 17 bases in the middle. The CDR3 has 16 residues. CDR3 sequence: CASSLASGSYNQPQHF. The DNA of the CDR3 is TGTGCCAGCAGCCTTGCCTCAGGGAGTTACAATCAGCCCCAGCATTTT.

The chain has TRBV9 and TRBJ2-1; weak D call: TRBD2 (6 bases). CDR3 length: 14 amino acids. V was shortened by 7 bases and J by 8 bases, with 19 bases between the two germline ends. The germline V gene encodes CDR1 SGDLS and CDR2 YYNGEE. CDR3 sequence: CASGNRDSTHEQFF. For the CDR3, the DNA is TGTGCCAGCGGAAACCGGGACTCTACCCATGAGCAGTTCTTC.

The CDR3 DNA follows: TGTGCCAGTAGTTTGGGGGAATTGACCCGTTATAGCAATCAGCCCCAGCATTTT. It yields the protein CASSLGELTRYSNQPQHF. This rearrangement joins TRBV19 to TRBJ1-5; D is perhaps TRBD1 (5 bases). Germline-derived CDR1 and CDR2 are LNHDA and SQIVND (reference sequence). The CDR3 is 18 amino acids. Trimming shortened V by 5 bases and J by 0 bases, and 20 bases separated the two germline ends.

In this sample, this clone turned up once. CDR3 bases: TGTGCCAGCAGAGGGGGCAGTTCGACCCAAGAGACCCAGTACTTC. The encoded protein is CASRGGSSTQETQYF. The chain combines TRBV7-2 with TRBJ2-5, with 7 positions matching TRBD1. This CDR3 has 15 amino acids. Germline-derived CDR1 and CDR2 are SGHTA and FQGNSA. The junction had 8 bases not matched to a gene; V was cut back by 6 bases and J by 1 base.

This sequence joins TRBV5-1 and TRBJ1-1, with 9 bases identical to TRBD1. Losses at the gene ends were 3 bases for V and 4 bases for J; bases not matched to a gene: 13. Germline lookup yields CDR1 SGHRS and CDR2 YFSETQ. This CDR3 is built from 17 residues. CDR3 in amino acids: CASSYATGGLLGTEAFF. The CDR3 bases are TGCGCCAGCAGCTACGCTACAGGGGGCTTATTGGGCACTGAAGCTTTCTTT.

V gene TRBV7-2 combines with J gene TRBJ1-6; D gene uncertain. CDR1 SGHTA and CDR2 FQGNSA come from the germline V gene. With 5 bases removed from V and 3 bases from J, the gap between germline ends came to 14 bases. The CDR3 loop spans 16 amino acids. The CDR3 loop is CASSPQAAYYNSPLHF. Written as DNA, the CDR3 is TGTGCCAGCAGCCCACAAGCGGCATACTATAATTCACCCCTCCACTTT.

The chain uses TRBV2 and TRBJ1-1; 11 nucleotides align to TRBD1. V shed 7 bases, J shed 7 bases, and the junction held 8 bases outside the gene matches. The CDR3 length is 14 residues. In germline, CDR1 is SNHLY, CDR2 FYNNEI. The CDR3 nucleotides are TGTGCCAGCAAGCCAACCGGGACAGGGGGTGAAGCTTTCTTT. This gives the protein CASKPTGTGGEAFF.

The gene calls are TRBV19 and TRBJ1-5; maybe TRBD1 (6 bases). Looked up from germline, CDR1 is LNHDA and CDR2 is SQIVND (reference sequence). The CDR3 runs 14 residues. Trimming removed 0 bases from V and 10 bases from J, with 13 bases in between. CDR3 nucleotide sequence: TGTGCCAGTAGTATAGAGGAATACAGGGACCCCCAGCATTTT. It is translated as CASSIEEYRDPQHF.

This chain joins TRBV29-1 and TRBJ1-5; D unclear. Germline V CDR1 and CDR2: SQVTM, ANQGSEA. This CDR3 spans 13 amino acids. Trimming left V 4 bases short and J 7 bases short, with 14 bases between. The CDR3 here is CSVADDTPQPQHF. In DNA, the CDR3 is TGCAGCGTTGCGGATGACACGCCGCAGCCCCAGCATTTT.